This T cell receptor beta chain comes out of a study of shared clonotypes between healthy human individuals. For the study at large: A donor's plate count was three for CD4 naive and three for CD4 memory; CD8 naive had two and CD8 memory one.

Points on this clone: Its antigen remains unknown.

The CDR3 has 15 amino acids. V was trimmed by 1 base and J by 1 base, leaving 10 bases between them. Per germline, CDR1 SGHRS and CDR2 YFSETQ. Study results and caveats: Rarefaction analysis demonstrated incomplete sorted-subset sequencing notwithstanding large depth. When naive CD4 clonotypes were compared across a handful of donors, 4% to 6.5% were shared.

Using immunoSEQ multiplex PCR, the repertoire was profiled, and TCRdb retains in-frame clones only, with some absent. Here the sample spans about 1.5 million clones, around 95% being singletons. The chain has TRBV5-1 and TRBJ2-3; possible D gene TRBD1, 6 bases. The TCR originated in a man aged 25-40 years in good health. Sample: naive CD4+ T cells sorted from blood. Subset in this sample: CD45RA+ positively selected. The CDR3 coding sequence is TGCGCCAGCAGCTTGAGGGCAGGGGGCACAGATACGCAGTATTTT. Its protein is CASSLRAGGTDTQYF.